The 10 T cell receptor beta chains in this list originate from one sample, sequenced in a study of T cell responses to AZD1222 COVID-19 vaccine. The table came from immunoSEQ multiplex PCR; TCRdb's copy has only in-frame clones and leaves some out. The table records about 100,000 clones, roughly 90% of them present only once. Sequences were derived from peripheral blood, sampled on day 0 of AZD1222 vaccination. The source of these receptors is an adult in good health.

The DNA of the CDR3 is TGTGCCAGTAGCTCGATGGGAGGGCTAAAAGAGACCCAGTACTTC. The encoded protein is CASSSMGGLKETQYF. The rearrangement joins TRBV19 to TRBJ2-5, with TRBD2 identical over 7 bases. Germline CDR1 reads LNHDA; CDR2 reads SQIVND (reference sequence). Trimming cost V 6 bases and J 3 bases; bases outside gene matches: 10. This CDR3 comprises 15 residues.

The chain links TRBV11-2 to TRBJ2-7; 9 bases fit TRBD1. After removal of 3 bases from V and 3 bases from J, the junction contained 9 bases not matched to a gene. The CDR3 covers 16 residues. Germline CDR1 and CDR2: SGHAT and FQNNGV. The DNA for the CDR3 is TGTGCCAGCAGCTTTAATGGTGGGACAGGGCACTACGAGCAGTACTTC. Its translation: CASSFNGGTGHYEQYF.

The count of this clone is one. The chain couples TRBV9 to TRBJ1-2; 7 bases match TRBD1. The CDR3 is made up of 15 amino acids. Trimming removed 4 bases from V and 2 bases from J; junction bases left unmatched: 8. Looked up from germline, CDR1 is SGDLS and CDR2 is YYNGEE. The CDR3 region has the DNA TGTGCCAGCAGCAGAAAACAGGGGACGAACTATGGCTACACCTTC. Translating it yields CASSRKQGTNYGYTF. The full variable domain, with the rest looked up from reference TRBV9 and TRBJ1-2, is DSGVTQTPKHLITATGQRVTLRCSPRSGDLSVYWYQQSLDQGLQFLIQYYNGEERAKGNILERFSAQQFPDLHSELNLSSLELGDSALYFCASSRKQGTNYGYTFGSGTRLTVV.

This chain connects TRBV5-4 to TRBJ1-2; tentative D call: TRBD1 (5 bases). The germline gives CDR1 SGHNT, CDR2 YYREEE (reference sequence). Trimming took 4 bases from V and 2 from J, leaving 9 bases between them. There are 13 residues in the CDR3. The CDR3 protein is CASSGDGNYGYTF. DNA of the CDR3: TGTGCCAGCAGCGGGGACGGAAACTATGGCTACACCTTC. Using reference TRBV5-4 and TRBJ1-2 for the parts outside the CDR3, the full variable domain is ETGVTQSPTHLIKTRGQQVTLRCSSQSGHNTVSWYQQALGQGPQFIFQYYREEENGRGNFPPRFSGLQFPNYSSELNVNALELDDSALYLCASSGDGNYGYTFGSGTRLTVV.

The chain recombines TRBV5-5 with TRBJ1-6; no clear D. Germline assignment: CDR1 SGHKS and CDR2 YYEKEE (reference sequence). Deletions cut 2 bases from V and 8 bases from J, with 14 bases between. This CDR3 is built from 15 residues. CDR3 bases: TGTGCCAGCAGCTTCCTAACAGCCGGGGATTCACCCCTCCACTTT. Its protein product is CASSFLTAGDSPLHF.

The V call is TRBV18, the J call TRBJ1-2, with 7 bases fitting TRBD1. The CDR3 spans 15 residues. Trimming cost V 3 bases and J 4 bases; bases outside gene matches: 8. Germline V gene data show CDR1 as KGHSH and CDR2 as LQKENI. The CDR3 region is CASSPTDRVIYGYTF. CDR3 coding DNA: TGTGCCAGCTCACCGACTGACAGGGTTATCTATGGCTACACCTTC.

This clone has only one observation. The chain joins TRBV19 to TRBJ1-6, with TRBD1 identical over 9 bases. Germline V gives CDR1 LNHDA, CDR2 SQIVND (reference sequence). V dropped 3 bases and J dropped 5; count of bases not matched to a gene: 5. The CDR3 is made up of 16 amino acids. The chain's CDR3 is CASSILRTGDNSPLHF. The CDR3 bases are TGTGCCAGTAGTATCCTCCGGACAGGGGATAATTCACCCCTCCACTTT.

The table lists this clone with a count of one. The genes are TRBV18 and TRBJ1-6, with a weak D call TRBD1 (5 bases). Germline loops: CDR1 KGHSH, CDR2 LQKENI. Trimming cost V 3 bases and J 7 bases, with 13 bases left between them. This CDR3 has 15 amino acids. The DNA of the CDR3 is TGTGCCAGCTCACCCCGGACGGGGGTGAATTCACCCCTCCACTTT. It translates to CASSPRTGVNSPLHF.

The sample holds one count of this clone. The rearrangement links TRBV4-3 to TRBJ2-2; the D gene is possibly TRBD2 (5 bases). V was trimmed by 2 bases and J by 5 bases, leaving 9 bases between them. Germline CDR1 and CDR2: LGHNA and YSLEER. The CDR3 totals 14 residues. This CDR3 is CASSQRRGTGELFF. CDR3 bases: TGCGCCAGCAGCCAAAGGAGAGGGACCGGGGAGCTGTTTTTT.

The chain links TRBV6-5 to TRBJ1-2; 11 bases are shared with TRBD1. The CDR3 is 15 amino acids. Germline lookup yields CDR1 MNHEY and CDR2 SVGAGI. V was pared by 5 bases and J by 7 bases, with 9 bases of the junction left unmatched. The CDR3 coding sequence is TGTGCCAGCAGTCCCCGGACAGGGGGCAGTTCTGGCTACACCTTC. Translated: CASSPRTGGSSGYTF.